What follows are 10 T cell receptor beta chains derived from one specimen sequenced in a study of T cell repertoires in aging, cancer and after chemotherapy. A mixed TRB-A/B primer pool amplified rearranged TRB by multiplex touch-down PCR. Each CDR3 protein gets one entry after TCRdb re-called the multiplex PCR reads with MiXCR. The sample has some 1,600 distinct CDR3 sequences, less than 40% seen once. The template was genomic DNA from peripheral blood, not RNA. Material for sequencing was blood. The receptors shown here come from a human donor with a solid tumor.

The V and J genes are TRBV6-1 and TRBJ2-2; maybe TRBD2 (6 bases). The CDR3 totals 14 residues. CDR1 MNHNS and CDR2 SASEGT come from the germline V gene. Trimming took off 6 bases at V and 5 bases at J, with 13 bases between the two ends. The CDR3 nucleotides read TGTGCCAGCAGGGGAGGTCGTTTGACCGGGGAGCTGTTTTTT. This sequence encodes CASRGGRLTGELFF.

V usage is TRBV18 and J usage is TRBJ1-6; D not resolved. Per germline, CDR1 KGHSH and CDR2 LQKENI. V was clipped by 5 bases and J by 7 bases, with 18 bases between them. This CDR3 comprises 16 residues. The CDR3 sequence: CASSSGRQRTNSPLHF. The CDR3 bases are TGTGCCAGCTCAAGTGGCAGGCAAAGGACGAATTCACCCCTCCACTTT.

This clonotype ranks as large. This chain links TRBV6-1 with TRBJ2-5; 9 nucleotides align to TRBD1. Germline V gene lookup returns CDR1 MNHNS and CDR2 SASEGT. V lost 4 bases to trimming and J lost 4 bases; unmatched junction nucleotides: 7. This CDR3 spans 15 amino acids. The CDR3 reads CASSALTGGGETQYF. The CDR3 DNA sequence: TGTGCCAGCAGTGCCCTTACAGGGGGCGGAGAGACCCAGTACTTC.

This clonotype qualifies as medium-sized. The chain carries TRBV6-1 and TRBJ2-7, with 8 bases aligning to TRBD1. Germline V gives CDR1 MNHNS, CDR2 SASEGT. The CDR3 totals 15 residues. V shed 3 bases, J shed 5 bases, and the junction held 9 bases outside the gene matches. Here the CDR3 DNA reads TGTGCCAGCAGTGAGGGCGGGACAGGTTACGACGAGCAGTACTTC. It encodes CASSEGGTGYDEQYF.

V gene TRBV10-3 combines with J gene TRBJ1-6; TRBD1 matches 9 bases. This CDR3 has 18 residues. Losses at the gene ends were 6 bases for V and 6 bases for J; bases not matched to a gene: 15. The germline CDR1 and CDR2 sequences are ENHRY and SYGVKD. CDR3 DNA: TGTGCCATCAGCAATCATCTCGACAGGGGGAAACCTAATTCACCCCTCCACTTT. Translating gives CAISNHLDRGKPNSPLHF.

CDR3 in amino acids: CASSPTGQGHGYTF. As DNA, the CDR3 is TGTGCCAGCAGTCCGACTGGACAGGGCCATGGCTACACCTTC. This rearrangement joins TRBV28 to TRBJ1-2, with 8 nucleotides matching TRBD1. From germline, CDR1 is MDHEN and CDR2 SYDVKM. The junction had 8 bases not matched to a gene; V was cut back by 5 bases and J by 6 bases. The CDR3 extends over 14 amino acids.

The chain combines TRBV20-1 with TRBJ1-5; no reliable D call. The CDR3 extends over 15 amino acids. The germline gives CDR1 DFQATT, CDR2 SNEGSKA (reference sequence). The V gene lost 5 bases and the J gene lost 6 bases, with 20 bases spanning the gap. CDR3 sequence reads: CSALLRQEGSQPQHF. In DNA, the CDR3 is TGCAGTGCTCTACTGCGCCAGGAGGGCAGTCAGCCCCAGCATTTT.

In its sample, this clonotype was seen once. This chain joins TRBV12-3 or TRBV12-4 and TRBJ1-1; D might be TRBD1 (5 bases). The V end lost 2 bases, the J end lost 6 bases, and 10 bases lay between the germline ends. The CDR3 contains 13 residues. The CDR3: CASSLQGRPEAFF. The DNA of the CDR3 is TGTGCCAGCAGTTTACAGGGTCGCCCTGAAGCTTTCTTT.

In this sample, this clonotype turned up a few times. This chain connects TRBV5-4 to TRBJ1-2, with 8 bases fitting TRBD1. Trimming cost V 7 bases and J 2 bases; bases outside gene matches: 7. This CDR3 comprises 14 residues. Germline lookup yields CDR1 SGHNT and CDR2 YYREEE (reference sequence). The CDR3 DNA follows: TGTGCCAGCTTACCCGGACAGGGAAACTATGGCTACACCTTC. Its protein is CASLPGQGNYGYTF.

Judged by abundance, this clonotype is large. DNA for the CDR3: TGTGCCAGCAGCTTAGGGACCTTAGCGGGAGTCTACAATGAGCAGTTCTTC. It yields the protein CASSLGTLAGVYNEQFF. The V gene is TRBV7-6, the J gene TRBJ2-1, with TRBD2 matching 9 bases. The CDR3 loop spans 17 amino acids. The germline V gene has CDR1 SGHVS and CDR2 FNYEAQ. V shed 1 base and J 3 bases; nucleotides not matched to a gene: 7.